These T cell receptor beta chains were read from a single sample in a study of CD8+ T cells in alopecia areata. Data came from immunoSEQ multiplex PCR; TCRdb stores just in-frame clones and leaves some out. The table records about 270,000 clones, roughly 63% of them present only once. Sample: CD4+ T cells sorted from blood, taken at approximately week 51, from a patient treated with tofacitinib. Every receptor here comes from a human donor with alopecia areata. The CDR3 runs from the conserved cysteine through the conserved F or W. The order of the fields is V gene, clone size, J gene, CDR3 protein. Rows may omit the clone size; those that give it use once, few, many or a size class.

>TRBV18|NA|TRBJ2-7
CASSPLSSYEQYF
>TRBV10-3|NA|TRBJ2-3
CAIGLLDTQYF
>TRBV27|NA|TRBJ1-2
CASSSDKDYGYTF
>TRBV5-1|once|TRBJ2-5
CASSTGLAGANQETQYF
>TRBV5-5|NA|TRBJ2-5
CASSPLGGVETQYF
>TRBV7-3|NA|TRBJ2-1
CASASGGDGEQFF
>TRBV30|NA|TRBJ1-2
CAWAPPYTF
>TRBV5-1|NA|TRBJ2-5
CASSSDQTQYF
>TRBV6-5|NA|TRBJ2-7
CASSYGQAISYEQYF
>TRBV30|NA|TRBJ1-1
CAWRRIYTEAFF
>TRBV29-1|few|TRBJ1-2
CSVVGWGTDPGYTF
>TRBV20-1|NA|TRBJ1-5
CSASLGGNQHF
>TRBV7-2|NA|TRBJ1-4
CASSFGDSWEKLFF
>TRBV29-1|few|TRBJ2-4
CSTGTGARDIQYF
>TRBV5-1|few|TRBJ2-5
CASSLERRETQYF
>TRBV29-1|few|TRBJ2-2
CSVEDTGELFF